This T cell receptor (beta chain) was observed in a study of blood T cell repertoires in COVID-19. About the study: COVID-19 samples collected from the United States, Italy and Spain covered acute and convalescent phases. PBMCs, B-cell-depleted T cells, or T cells were the source of the cDNA or gDNA that made up the material.

How the authors handled the data: Counts of nucleated cells, estimated from reference gene primer amplification, were obtained. Using immunoSEQ multiplex PCR, the repertoire was profiled, and TCRdb retains in-frame clones only, with some absent. That table furnishes V, J and clone size, whereas the DNA furnished D and trimming. The table lists more than 70,000 clones, about nine tenths of them singletons, with 5% to 5.5% in the top ten. Losses at the gene ends were 0 bases for V and 10 bases for J; bases not matched to a gene: 10. Germline V gene sequence: CDR1 SGHNT, CDR2 YENEEA. This CDR3 is 15 amino acids long.

V usage is TRBV11-3 and J usage is TRBJ1-1; 8 nucleotides agree with TRBD1. This TCR was sampled from a young woman with acute or convalescent COVID-19. Sequences were obtained from peripheral blood. The CDR3 spells CASSLDYEGRGRAFF. Written as DNA, the CDR3 is TGTGCCAGCAGCTTAGATTATGAAGGCAGGGGGCGAGCTTTCTTT.